These 31 T cell receptor beta chains were sequenced from one sample in a study of cytomegalovirus exposure and HLA in healthy donors. Primers included in the PCR were 60 Vbeta and 13 Jbeta primers. Method: immunoSEQ multiplex PCR; TCRdb's copy keeps in-frame clones and lacks some. The profile shows approximately 120,000 clones, more than 60% of them singletons. The sequenced material came from PBMCs. The receptors shown here come from a woman aged 45-60 years in good health and CMV-seropositive.

The gene calls are TRBV2 and TRBJ1-4; D gene uncertain. Germline V gives CDR1 SNHLY, CDR2 FYNNEI. V was pared by 4 bases and J by 5 bases, with 11 bases between. The CDR3 is made up of 14 amino acids. In DNA form, the CDR3 reads TGTGCCAGCAGTGGATCAGAGAGGAATGAAAAACTGTTTTTT. Translated: CASSGSERNEKLFF. Based on the CDR3 plus reference TRBV2 and TRBJ1-4, the full variable domain is EPEVTQTPSHQVTQMGQEVILRCVPISNHLYFYWYRQILGQKVEFLVSFYNNEISEKSEIFDDQFSVERPDGSNFTLKIRSTKLEDSAMYFCASSGSERNEKLFFGSGTQLSVL.

V and J are TRBV7-2 and TRBJ2-5; D might be TRBD1 (8 bases). The germline CDR1 and CDR2 sequences are SGHTA and FQGNSA. The CDR3 contains 14 residues. The germline V and J ends were trimmed by 5 bases and 5 bases, with 15 bases remaining between them. In DNA, the CDR3 is TGTGCCAGCAGCCAACAGGGGGGGCAGGAGACCCAGTACTTC. Protein sequence: CASSQQGGQETQYF.

The rearrangement joins TRBV10-3 to TRBJ2-5; 9 bases are shared with TRBD1. The CDR3 runs to 16 residues. The junction had 6 bases not matched to a gene; V was cut back by 0 bases and J by 4 bases. Germline V CDR1 and CDR2: ENHRY, SYGVKD. The CDR3 bases are TGTGCCATCAGTGAGTCACAACAGGGGGCAGGAGAGACCCAGTACTTC. Translation gives CAISESQQGAGETQYF.

This clone was observed a few times. The chain employs TRBV5-6 and TRBJ1-1; possible D gene TRBD1, 5 bases. Germline CDR1 SGHDT, CDR2 YYEEEE. The CDR3 spans 13 residues. The ends were cut back, 6 bases at V and 2 bases at J, with 11 bases in the middle. The CDR3 loop reads CASTFWGNTEAFF. The CDR3 bases are TGTGCCAGCACCTTCTGGGGCAACACTGAAGCTTTCTTT.

The chain uses TRBV11-2 and TRBJ1-1, with D perhaps TRBD1 (5 bases). Per the germline V gene, CDR1 is SGHAT and CDR2 is FQNNGV. The CDR3 runs to 15 residues. Trimming removed 5 bases at V and 4 bases at J, with 17 bases between. This chain's CDR3 is CASSVPQGLGTEAFF. The DNA of the CDR3 is TGTGCCAGCAGCGTACCCCAGGGCTTGGGCACTGAAGCTTTCTTT.

The chain combines TRBV6-6 with TRBJ2-1, with a tentative D call TRBD2 (5 bases). Deletions cut 5 bases from V and 5 bases from J, with 10 bases between. Germline loops: CDR1 MNHNY, CDR2 SVGAGI (reference sequence). The CDR3 contains 13 residues. The CDR3 region is CASSPRGNNEQFF. As DNA, the CDR3 is TGTGCCAGCAGTCCCCGGGGTAACAATGAGCAGTTCTTC.

This clone was seen only a few times. The chain employs TRBV2 and TRBJ1-4; D not resolved. V was trimmed by 2 bases and J by 4 bases, leaving 11 bases between them. Germline CDR1 SNHLY, CDR2 FYNNEI. The CDR3 spans 15 residues. The CDR3 region is CASSESWASNEKLFF. The DNA of the CDR3 is TGTGCCAGCAGTGAAAGCTGGGCCAGTAATGAAAAACTGTTTTTT.

This chain links TRBV10-3 with TRBJ2-2; 8 bases align to TRBD2. J gave up 5 bases and V 3 bases, and 8 bases lay outside the gene matches. Germline CDR1 is ENHRY and CDR2 is SYGVKD. The CDR3 contains 16 residues. The CDR3 nucleotides are TGTGCCATCAGTGAAACTCGGACTAGCCTAACCGGGGAGCTGTTTTTT. It is translated as CAISETRTSLTGELFF.

V and J are TRBV6-5 and TRBJ2-3; possibly TRBD1 for D (6 bases). Germline CDR1 is MNHEY and CDR2 is SVGAGI. The CDR3 is 12 residues long. Between the trimmed V and J ends, which lost 6 bases and 9 bases, there was a span of 13 bases. CDR3 sequence reads: CASRNGDKTQYF. For the CDR3, the DNA is TGTGCCAGCAGGAACGGGGACAAAACGCAGTATTTT.

The chain combines TRBV10-2 with TRBJ1-4; a possible D gene is TRBD1 (6 bases). The CDR3 has 13 residues. Germline CDR1 is WSHSY and CDR2 is SAAADI. The V gene lost 10 bases and the J gene lost 8 bases, with 17 bases spanning the gap. The CDR3 protein is CATKQGFNEKLFF. The CDR3 DNA sequence: TGCGCCACCAAACAGGGATTTAACGAAAAACTGTTTTTT.

The chain is built from TRBV18 and TRBJ2-1; 8 positions agree with TRBD2. Germline V gene lookup returns CDR1 KGHSH and CDR2 LQKENI. The trim removed 3 bases at V and 2 bases at J, leaving 9 bases unmatched. The CDR3 loop spans 17 amino acids. CDR3 sequence: CASSPVASGFTYNEQFF. In nucleotides, the CDR3 is TGTGCCAGCTCACCCGTCGCTAGCGGGTTTACCTACAATGAGCAGTTCTTC.

This sequence joins TRBV30 and TRBJ1-1, with a weak D call TRBD1 (5 bases). Deletions cut 3 bases from V and 0 bases from J, with 8 bases between. Germline V gene sequence: CDR1 GTSNPN, CDR2 SVGIG (reference sequence). CDR3 length: 13 residues. The CDR3 region has the DNA TGTGCCTGGAGCTCGGGGGTGAACACTGAAGCTTTCTTT. Its protein is CAWSSGVNTEAFF.

This chain uses TRBV7-9 with TRBJ2-5; a weak D match, TRBD2 (6 bases). The germline V gene has CDR1 SEHNR and CDR2 FQNEAQ (reference sequence). The CDR3 consists of 15 residues. V shed 5 bases and J shed 3 bases, with 16 bases lying between them. The CDR3 is CASSPPAGNEETQYF. The CDR3 DNA reads TGTGCCAGCAGCCCCCCCGCGGGGAATGAAGAGACCCAGTACTTC.

This chain links TRBV7-2 with TRBJ1-3, with 10 nucleotides matching TRBD1. This CDR3 region has 17 residues. The ends lost 3 bases at V and 2 bases at J; junction bases unmatched: 7. The germline V gene encodes CDR1 SGHTA and CDR2 FQGNSA. The CDR3 sequence is CASSFGTGAQTGNTIYF. CDR3 nucleotides: TGTGCCAGCAGCTTCGGGACAGGGGCACAGACTGGAAACACCATATATTTT.

This clone was observed a handful of times. DNA of the CDR3: TGTGCCAGCAGCACTCACCTAGGGGGGTCGGCGGGAGGGCCGTTGTACGAGCAGTACTTC. It specifies CASSTHLGGSAGGPLYEQYF. The chain links TRBV13 to TRBJ2-5, with 9 bases aligning to TRBD2. The tail of the sequence fits TRBJ2-7 better, so the J call may be wrong. Germline-derived CDR1 and CDR2 are PRHDT and FYEKMQ (reference sequence). The CDR3 extends over 20 amino acids.

V usage is TRBV6-1 and J usage is TRBJ1-5; D is possibly TRBD1 (6 bases). The CDR3 has 15 amino acids. V was pared by 3 bases and J by 5 bases, with 14 bases between. Germline V gene data show CDR1 as MNHNS and CDR2 as SASEGT. DNA for the CDR3: TGTGCCAGCAGTGACCAGGGGCTCATGGATCAGCCCCAGCATTTT. Its translation is CASSDQGLMDQPQHF.

The chain recombines TRBV2 with TRBJ1-4, with 7 bases matching TRBD1. The ends lost 1 base at V and 8 bases at J; junction bases unmatched: 4. The CDR3 is 14 residues long. Germline V gene sequence: CDR1 SNHLY, CDR2 FYNNEI. CDR3 in amino acids: CASSEVTGREKLFF. CDR3 DNA sequence: TGTGCCAGCAGTGAAGTGACAGGGAGGGAAAAACTGTTTTTT.

This clone was seen a single time. The chain joins TRBV19 to TRBJ1-5, with TRBD1 as a possible D gene (6 bases). The length of the CDR3 is 13 residues. Per the germline V gene, CDR1 is LNHDA and CDR2 is SQIVND (reference sequence). The germline V and J ends were trimmed by 8 bases and 3 bases, with 11 bases remaining between them. In DNA, the CDR3 is TGTGCCAGTCAGGGGTTTAACAATCAGCCCCAGCATTTT. This encodes CASQGFNNQPQHF.

This chain links TRBV27 with TRBJ1-1, with D possibly being TRBD1 (6 bases). The ends were cut back, 8 bases at V and 2 bases at J, with 9 bases in the middle. Germline V gives CDR1 MNHEY, CDR2 SMNVEV (reference sequence). This CDR3 has 12 amino acids. CDR3 sequence reads: CASGTLNTEAFF. The CDR3 DNA follows: TGTGCCAGCGGGACACTCAACACTGAAGCTTTCTTT.

DNA for the CDR3: TGTGCCAGCAGCTTAGTGGGGGGAGAAGGATACGAGCAGTACTTC. Its protein product is CASSLVGGEGYEQYF. The chain has TRBV7-2 and TRBJ2-7, with D tentatively TRBD2 (6 bases). The germline gives CDR1 SGHTA, CDR2 FQGNSA. The CDR3 is 15 residues long. The V gene lost 1 base and the J gene lost 4 bases, with 14 bases spanning the gap.

In this sample, this clone turned up a few times. This chain links TRBV7-9 with TRBJ2-1; 7 bases are a match to TRBD1. Germline loops: CDR1 SEHNR, CDR2 FQNEAQ (reference sequence). The ends lost 5 bases at V and 10 bases at J; junction bases unmatched: 14. The CDR3 is 15 amino acids. This chain's CDR3 is CASSPPGTASGEQFF. The CDR3 nucleotides read TGTGCCAGCAGCCCCCCCGGGACAGCTAGTGGGGAGCAGTTCTTC.

The chain has TRBV5-6 and TRBJ1-2; 9 nucleotides agree with TRBD1. The CDR3 is 14 amino acids. V was clipped by 4 bases and J by 5 bases; unmatched bases: 6. Looked up from germline, CDR1 is SGHDT and CDR2 is YYEEEE. The CDR3 spells CASSPRTGDYGYTF. The CDR3, as DNA: TGTGCCAGCAGCCCTCGGACAGGGGATTATGGCTACACCTTC.

The chain links TRBV7-2 to TRBJ2-1; 12 nucleotides agree with TRBD1. V gave up 1 base and J gave up 2 bases; unmatched junction bases: 3. The length of the CDR3 is 17 residues. CDR1 and CDR2 (germline): SGHTA, FQGNSA. The CDR3: CASSLGGQGAPYNEQFF. CDR3 DNA: TGTGCCAGCAGCTTAGGGGGACAGGGGGCGCCCTACAATGAGCAGTTCTTC.

This sequence joins TRBV28 and TRBJ2-1, with 7 bases lining up with TRBD2. This CDR3 has 17 amino acids. Losses at the gene ends were 2 bases for V and 2 bases for J; bases not matched to a gene: 9. Germline V lookup: CDR1 MDHEN, CDR2 SYDVKM. The CDR3 DNA sequence: TGTGCCAGCAGTTTAGACCTACTAGCGTCCACCTACAATGAGCAGTTCTTC. This gives the protein CASSLDLLASTYNEQFF. Supplemented by reference TRBV28 and TRBJ2-1, the full variable domain reads DVKVTQSSRYLVKRTGEKVFLECVQDMDHENMFWYRQDPGLGLRLIYFSYDVKMKEKGDIPEGYSVSREKKERFSLILESASTNQTSMYLCASSLDLLASTYNEQFFGPGTRLTVL.

This clone was detected a few times. The chain has TRBV5-1 and TRBJ2-6; 7 positions agree with TRBD1. Trimming cost V 0 bases and J 4 bases; bases outside gene matches: 4. The CDR3 has 16 residues. The germline gives CDR1 SGHRS, CDR2 YFSETQ. In nucleotides, the CDR3 is TGCGCCAGCAGCTTGGAGGGGGCGCGGGGGGCCAACGTCCTGACTTTC. This codes for CASSLEGARGANVLTF. The whole variable domain, filled in from reference TRBV5-1 and TRBJ2-6, reads KAGVTQTPRYLIKTRGQQVTLSCSPISGHRSVSWYQQTPGQGLQFLFEYFSETQRNKGNFPGRFSGRQFSNSRSEMNVSTLELGDSALYLCASSLEGARGANVLTFGAGSRLTVL.

The V call is TRBV4-1, the J call TRBJ1-1; TRBD1 matches 7 bases. Per germline, CDR1 MGHRA and CDR2 YSYEKL. The ends lost 2 bases at V and 1 base at J; junction bases unmatched: 4. This CDR3 spans 15 amino acids. CDR3 coding DNA: TGCGCCAGCAGCCAAACAGGGGCGACGAACACTGAAGCTTTCTTT. Translated: CASSQTGATNTEAFF.

The chain employs TRBV4-1 and TRBJ2-1, with TRBD2 matching 7 bases. This CDR3 comprises 15 residues. The J segment lost 7 bases and the V segment lost 3 bases, leaving 9 bases of the junction unmatched. Germline-derived CDR1 and CDR2 are MGHRA and YSYEKL. CDR3 residues: CASSQPSGLLNEQFF. The CDR3 DNA is TGCGCCAGCAGCCAGCCTAGCGGCCTCCTAAATGAGCAGTTCTTC.

The chain recombines TRBV10-1 with TRBJ2-7; 7 positions agree with TRBD1. The V gene end was trimmed by 10 bases and the J gene end by 3 bases; junction bases not matched to a gene: 12. This CDR3 has 14 residues. Per the germline V gene, CDR1 is WNHNN and CDR2 is SYGVQD (reference sequence). The DNA for the CDR3 is TGCGCCACCACCTATTCCGGGACAGACTACGAGCAGTACTTC. Its protein product is CATTYSGTDYEQYF.

The chain combines TRBV19 with TRBJ1-2; D call uncertain. CDR1 and CDR2 (germline): LNHDA, SQIVND (reference sequence). The CDR3 has 13 residues. V gave up 6 bases and J gave up 4 bases, with 12 bases separating them. The CDR3: CASRGAGTYGYTF. In DNA, the CDR3 is TGTGCCAGTAGGGGCGCAGGAACCTATGGCTACACCTTC. The whole variable domain, filled in from reference TRBV19 and TRBJ1-2, reads DGGITQSPKYLFRKEGQNVTLSCEQNLNHDAMYWYRQDPGQGLRLIYYSQIVNDFQKGDIAEGYSVSREKKESFPLTVTSAQKNPTAFYLCASRGAGTYGYTFGSGTRLTVV.

The chain is built from TRBV5-1 and TRBJ2-1; TRBD2 matches at 10 bases. The germline V gene encodes CDR1 SGHRS and CDR2 YFSETQ. The CDR3 contains 15 residues. V was clipped by 7 bases and J by 0 bases; unmatched bases: 4. In DNA form, the CDR3 reads TGCGCCAGCGGGGCTAGCGGGAGCTCCTACAATGAGCAGTTCTTC. It specifies CASGASGSSYNEQFF.

V and J are TRBV10-3 and TRBJ2-3, with a possible D match to TRBD2 (5 bases). There are 15 residues in the CDR3. The germline CDR1 and CDR2 sequences are ENHRY and SYGVKD. V shed 6 bases and J shed 3 bases, with 16 bases lying between them. The CDR3 region is CAISGVGSGTDTQYF. Written as DNA, the CDR3 is TGTGCCATCAGCGGGGTGGGGTCCGGGACAGATACGCAGTATTTT.